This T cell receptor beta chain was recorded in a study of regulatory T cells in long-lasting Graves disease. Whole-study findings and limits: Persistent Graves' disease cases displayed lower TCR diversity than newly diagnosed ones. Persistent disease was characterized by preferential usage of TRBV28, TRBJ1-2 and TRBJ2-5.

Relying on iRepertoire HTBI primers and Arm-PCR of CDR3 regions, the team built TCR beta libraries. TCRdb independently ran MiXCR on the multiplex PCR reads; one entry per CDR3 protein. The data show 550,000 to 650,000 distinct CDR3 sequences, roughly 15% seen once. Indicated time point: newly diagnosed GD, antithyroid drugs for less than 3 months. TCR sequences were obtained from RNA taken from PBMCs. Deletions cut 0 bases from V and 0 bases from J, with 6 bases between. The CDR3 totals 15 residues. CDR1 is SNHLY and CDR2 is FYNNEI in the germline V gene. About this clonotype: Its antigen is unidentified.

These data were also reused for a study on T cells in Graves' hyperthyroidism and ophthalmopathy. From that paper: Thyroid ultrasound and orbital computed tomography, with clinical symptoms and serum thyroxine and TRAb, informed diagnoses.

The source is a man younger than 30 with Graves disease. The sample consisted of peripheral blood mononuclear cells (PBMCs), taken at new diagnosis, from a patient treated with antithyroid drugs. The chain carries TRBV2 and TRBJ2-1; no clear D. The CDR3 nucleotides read TGTGCCAGCAGTGAAGCTCCCTTCTCCTACAATGAGCAGTTCTTC. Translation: CASSEAPFSYNEQFF.